This is a list of T cell receptor beta chains from one sample in a study of CD4 T cells in relation to SARS-CoV-2 and coronaviruses. Antigens for these TCRs are unknown. TCRdb's copy holds only in-frame clones and misses some; the assay was immunoSEQ multiplex PCR. The table shows 20,000 to 25,000 clones, with just over 65% occurring only once. Input material: CD4+ T cells from PBMCs, cultured in vitro. All receptors come from a human donor in good health. Each CDR3 is given with its conserved first and last residue. The order of the fields is clone size, D gene, J gene, V gene, CDR3 protein, CDR3 DNA. D genes are given only for firm matches. The size entry is marked missing in some rows and otherwise reads once, few, many or a size class.

once	NA	TRBJ1-2	TRBV2	CASTSRGGYTF	TGTGCCAGCACATCCAGGGGCGGCTACACCTTC
once	TRBD2	TRBJ2-3	TRBV6-6	CASSPGTSGGALVSTDTQYF	TGTGCCAGCAGCCCAGGGACTAGCGGGGGGGCATTGGTTTCGACAGATACGCAGTATTTT
few	NA	TRBJ2-2	TRBV19	CASSPRGSTGELFF	TGTGCCAGTAGTCCCCGAGGAAGCACCGGGGAGCTGTTTTTT
few	NA	TRBJ2-5	TRBV14	CASSPTRGRETQYF	TGTGCCAGCAGCCCGACACGAGGACGAGAGACCCAGTACTTC
NA	TRBD1	TRBJ2-7	TRBV19	CASGAPGTAAYEQYF	TGTGCCAGTGGGGCCCCCGGGACAGCCGCCTACGAGCAGTACTTC
few	TRBD1	TRBJ1-3	TRBV2	CASSLKQGTGNTIYF	TGTGCCAGCAGCTTGAAACAGGGGACTGGAAACACCATATATTTT
NA	NA	TRBJ2-3	TRBV4-3	CASSQRTSGTQYF	TGCGCCAGCAGCCAAAGGACCAGCGGTACGCAGTATTTT
NA	TRBD2	TRBJ2-7	TRBV10-3	CAISGTSGSPHEQYF	TGTGCCATCAGTGGGACTAGCGGGAGTCCCCACGAGCAGTACTTC
few	NA	TRBJ2-7	TRBV11-1	CASSLPPTGSYEQYF	TGTGCCAGCAGCTTACCTCCGACAGGTTCCTACGAGCAGTACTTC
NA	NA	TRBJ1-2	TRBV7-9	CASRRGPGGLNYGYTF	TGTGCCAGCCGAAGGGGCCCGGGCGGACTGAACTATGGCTACACCTTC
few	TRBD2	TRBJ2-1	TRBV4-1	CASSQDYRGGGINEQFF	TGCGCCAGCAGCCAGGATTACCGAGGCGGGGGGATCAATGAGCAGTTCTTC
once	TRBD1	TRBJ2-2	TRBV19	CASNLDRDRGVGGELFF	TGTGCCAGTAATTTGGACCGGGACAGGGGTGTGGGCGGGGAGCTGTTTTTT
NA	TRBD2	TRBJ2-3	TRBV7-2	CASSQSRPLAGEDTDTQYF	TGTGCCAGCAGCCAATCCCGCCCACTAGCGGGAGAGGACACAGATACGCAGTATTTT
NA	TRBD2	TRBJ2-7	TRBV10-3	CAISQIIAGPYEQYF	TGTGCCATCAGTCAAATAATAGCGGGACCCTACGAGCAGTACTTC
NA	NA	TRBJ2-5	TRBV4-1	CASSNRQLQETQYF	TGCGCCAGCAGTAACCGACAGCTCCAAGAGACCCAGTACTTC
NA	NA	TRBJ1-5	TRBV18	CASSLTGLGNQPQHF	TGTGCCAGCTCACTAACAGGGTTGGGCAATCAGCCCCAGCATTTT
NA	NA	TRBJ1-1	TRBV3-1/TRBV3-2	CASSQVWVRRNTEAFF	TGTGCCAGCAGCCAAGTTTGGGTCAGGAGGAACACTGAAGCTTTCTTT
NA	NA	TRBJ2-1	TRBV3-1/TRBV3-2	CASSQDEVRGGNEQFF	TGTGCCAGCAGCCAAGATGAGGTCAGGGGGGGGAATGAGCAGTTCTTC
NA	NA	TRBJ2-1	TRBV18	CASSPIRDSLGNEQFF	TGTGCCAGCTCACCTATCCGGGACTCCTTGGGCAATGAGCAGTTCTTC
NA	TRBD2	TRBJ2-5	TRBV27	CASSQYLAGKETQYF	TGTGCCAGCAGCCAATATTTAGCGGGAAAAGAGACCCAGTACTTC
NA	NA	TRBJ1-2	TRBV30	CAWSVQGDGYTF	TGTGCCTGGAGTGTACAGGGAGATGGCTACACCTTC
NA	NA	TRBJ2-2	TRBV11-2	CASSLGWNTGELFF	TGTGCCAGCAGCTTAGGCTGGAACACCGGGGAGCTGTTTTTT
few	NA	TRBJ1-6	TRBV18	CASSPRNSPLHF	TGTGCCAGCTCTCCCAGAAATTCACCCCTCCACTTT
NA	NA	TRBJ2-2	TRBV14	CASSPRLNTGELFF	TGTGCCAGCAGCCCCCGACTGAACACCGGGGAGCTGTTTTTT
NA	NA	TRBJ1-4	TRBV5-4	CASSLLPRFEKLFF	TGTGCCAGCAGCTTGTTACCCAGGTTTGAAAAACTGTTTTTT
NA	NA	TRBJ1-2	TRBV5-1	CASSLDRILSYGYTF	TGCGCCAGCAGCTTAGACAGAATACTGTCCTATGGCTACACCTTC
NA	NA	TRBJ2-6	TRBV29-1	CSVETSGANVLTF	TGCAGCGTTGAGACCTCTGGGGCCAACGTCCTGACTTTC
few	NA	TRBJ2-1	TRBV2	CASSEGSWGVEQFF	TGTGCCAGCAGTGAAGGTTCCTGGGGCGTTGAGCAGTTCTTC
NA	NA	TRBJ1-3	TRBV9	CASSVAGTPGNTIYF	TGTGCCAGCAGCGTAGCTGGGACACCTGGAAACACCATATATTTT
NA	NA	TRBJ1-6	TRBV11-2	CASRRSYTRDSPLHF	TGTGCCAGCAGACGATCTTACACGCGGGATTCACCCCTCCACTTT
NA	TRBD2	TRBJ2-7	TRBV18	CASSPTSGSSGEQYF	TGTGCCAGCTCACCGACTAGCGGGAGTTCGGGCGAGCAGTACTTC
NA	TRBD1	TRBJ1-6	TRBV25-1	CASSVGTGGNNSPLHF	TGTGCCAGCAGTGTGGGGACAGGGGGGAATAATTCACCCCTCCACTTT
NA	TRBD1	TRBJ1-4	TRBV9	CASSYAGTGGEKLFF	TGTGCCAGCAGTTACGCCGGGACAGGGGGGGAAAAACTGTTTTTT
NA	TRBD1	TRBJ2-7	TRBV29-1	CSVVLWDRGEQYF	TGCAGCGTTGTACTTTGGGACAGGGGCGAGCAGTACTTC
NA	NA	TRBJ2-7	TRBV11-2	CASSLEQGGHYEQYF	TGTGCCAGCAGCTTAGAACAGGGTGGACACTACGAGCAGTACTTC
NA	TRBD1	TRBJ1-1	TRBV28	CASSLRRGGAFF	TGTGCCAGCAGTCTGCGCAGGGGGGGAGCTTTCTTT
few	NA	TRBJ2-7	TRBV6-6	CASSASSNEQYF	TGTGCCAGCAGTGCTAGCAGCAACGAGCAGTACTTC
NA	TRBD2	TRBJ2-7	TRBV18	CASSRTSSTYEQYF	TGTGCCAGCTCACGGACTAGCAGCACCTACGAGCAGTACTTC
NA	TRBD1	TRBJ2-1	TRBV2	CASQETGGYNEQFF	TGTGCCAGCCAAGAGACAGGGGGATACAATGAGCAGTTCTTC
few	NA	TRBJ2-2	TRBV5-6	CASSRGSITGELFF	TGTGCCAGCAGCAGGGGATCGATCACCGGGGAGCTGTTTTTT
few	NA	TRBJ2-1	TRBV2	CASGVTSNEQFF	TGTGCCAGTGGGGTGACTAGTAATGAGCAGTTCTTC
NA	NA	TRBJ1-3	TRBV11-2	CASTSQGVSGNTIYF	TGTGCCAGCACCTCACAGGGAGTCTCTGGAAACACCATATATTTT
NA	TRBD2	TRBJ2-1	TRBV4-2	CASSQDRRLAGGHNEQFF	TGTGCCAGCAGCCAAGATAGGAGGTTAGCGGGAGGCCACAATGAGCAGTTCTTC
few	TRBD2	TRBJ2-2	TRBV5-1	CASSLNRGGANGELFF	TGCGCCAGCAGCTTGAATCGCGGGGGGGCGAACGGGGAGCTGTTTTTT
NA	NA	TRBJ2-3	TRBV6-2/TRBV6-3	CASSGARDTQYF	TGTGCCAGCAGTGGGGCCCGAGATACGCAGTATTTT
NA	TRBD2	TRBJ2-3	TRBV19	CASSNPSGGESTDTQYF	TGTGCCAGTAGTAATCCTAGCGGGGGGGAGAGCACAGATACGCAGTATTTT
NA	NA	TRBJ1-5	TRBV6-5	CASSSDRGIGDQPQHF	TGTGCCAGCAGTTCCGACAGAGGGATAGGGGATCAGCCCCAGCATTTT
NA	TRBD1	TRBJ1-5	TRBV11-3	CASSPIDRAKPQHF	TGTGCCAGCAGCCCTATAGACAGGGCGAAGCCCCAGCATTTT
medium-sized	NA	TRBJ2-7	TRBV2	CASSPSYEQYF	TGTGCCAGCAGTCCGAGCTACGAGCAGTACTTC
once	NA	TRBJ2-3	TRBV7-8	CASNSQGPGTDTQYF	TGTGCCAGCAACTCTCAGGGGCCGGGCACAGATACGCAGTATTTT
NA	TRBD2	TRBJ2-7	TRBV11-3	CASSYRLAGAPNEQYF	TGTGCCAGCAGCTACCGACTAGCGGGGGCCCCCAACGAGCAGTACTTC
NA	NA	TRBJ2-3	TRBV5-1	CASSLSSTDTQYF	TGCGCCAGCAGCCTGTCTAGCACAGATACGCAGTATTTT
NA	TRBD2	TRBJ2-3	TRBV5-1	CASSLELAGALSTDTQYF	TGCGCCAGCAGCTTGGAACTAGCGGGGGCCCTCAGCACAGATACGCAGTATTTT